The 7 T cell receptor beta chains below come from one sample, sequenced in a study of PD-L1 blockade in urothelial cancer. TCRdb's copy holds only in-frame clones and misses some; the assay was immunoSEQ multiplex PCR. This table holds around 87,000 clones, roughly 80% found once. Time point meaning: peripheral blood 6 weeks after treatment start. The sample in question was PBMCs, obtained around atezolizumab (anti-PD-L1) treatment. Receptor source: a man between 65 and 80 years old with urothelial cancer.

This chain links TRBV15 with TRBJ1-5, with D possibly TRBD1 on 6 matching bases. CDR3 size: 15 residues. CDR1 LNHNV and CDR2 YYDKDF come from the germline V gene (reference sequence). V lost 0 bases and J 7 bases, leaving 13 bases between the germline ends. The CDR3 loop reads CATSRDAQGWQPQHF. CDR3 nucleotides: TGTGCCACCAGCAGAGATGCCCAGGGGTGGCAGCCCCAGCATTTT.

V gene TRBV4-1 combines with J gene TRBJ2-6; perhaps TRBD1 as D (6 bases). Trimming pared 4 bases from V and 0 bases from J, leaving 19 bases between. The CDR3 extends over 19 amino acids. Germline V lookup: CDR1 MGHRA, CDR2 YSYEKL. The CDR3 reads CASSRENRAGRSGANVLTF. DNA for the CDR3: TGCGCCAGCAGCCGGGAGAACAGGGCAGGCCGCTCTGGGGCCAACGTCCTGACTTTC.

This chain joins TRBV11-3 and TRBJ2-5; TRBD1 aligns across 8 bases. The CDR3 is 16 amino acids. Germline V gene data show CDR1 as SGHNT and CDR2 as YENEEA. Trimming at V came to 5 bases and at J to 4 bases, leaving 12 bases not matched to a gene. As DNA, the CDR3 is TGTGCCAGCAGCCAAGACGGACAGGGTGGGGGAGAGACCCAGTACTTC. This sequence encodes CASSQDGQGGGETQYF.

This rearrangement joins TRBV7-3 to TRBJ2-7, with D maybe TRBD1 (5 bases). The CDR3 covers 13 residues. V was clipped by 4 bases and J by 2 bases, with 9 bases between them. CDR1 is SGHTA and CDR2 is FQGTGA in the germline V gene. The CDR3 DNA is TGTGCCAGCAGCTCTACAGGCACCTACGAGCAGTACTTC. Its translation is CASSSTGTYEQYF.

The chain recombines TRBV2 with TRBJ1-4; D remains unclear. The CDR3 contains 13 residues. V was trimmed by 3 bases and J by 7 bases, leaving 9 bases between them. CDR1 is SNHLY and CDR2 is FYNNEI in the germline V gene. Here the CDR3 DNA reads TGTGCCAGCAGTGATCTTGGGAGTGAAAAACTGTTTTTT. Translated, it gives CASSDLGSEKLFF.

The chain joins TRBV11-2 to TRBJ2-5; 9 positions match TRBD2. Germline values: CDR1 SGHAT, CDR2 FQNNGV. Trimming cost V 4 bases and J 5 bases; bases outside gene matches: 11. CDR3 length equals 16 residues. The CDR3 region has the DNA TGTGCCAGCAGCTCTAGCCAGGGGCTAGCGGGGGAGACCCAGTACTTC. Translated: CASSSSQGLAGETQYF.

This chain connects TRBV2 to TRBJ1-1; 7 positions match TRBD1. This CDR3 has 14 residues. Germline V gene lookup returns CDR1 SNHLY and CDR2 FYNNEI. The V segment lost 4 bases and the J segment 0 bases; nucleotides outside the gene matches: 2. The CDR3 DNA follows: TGTGCCAGCAGTGGACAGGGCGTGAACACTGAAGCTTTCTTT. Encoded protein: CASSGQGVNTEAFF.